This entry lists 32 T cell receptor beta chains sequenced from one sample in a study of glioma-infiltrating T cells. Using RNA template, CDR3s of TCR alpha and beta were amplified with iRepertoire arm-PCR. TCRdb re-called the multiplex PCR reads through MiXCR, storing one row per CDR3 protein. Of about 130,000 distinct CDR3 sequences listed, 24% are singletons. The sample consisted of glioma tissue, nonneoplastic brain tissue, or PBMCs (not recorded which). The receptor source for this set is a human donor with low-grade glioma or glioblastoma, undergoing nonglioma brain surgery, or in good health (not recorded which).

The gene calls are TRBV24-1 and TRBJ2-3, with TRBD1 matching 7 bases. V gave up 4 bases and J gave up 6 bases; unmatched junction bases: 6. Germline values: CDR1 KGHDR, CDR2 SFDVKD. The CDR3 consists of 14 residues. CDR3 DNA: TGTGCCACCAGTGACCACTACAGGGGCGATACGCAGTATTTT. Translated, it gives CATSDHYRGDTQYF.

The table lists this clonotype with many counts. This chain connects TRBV12-3 or TRBV12-4 to TRBJ1-4; TRBD1 is a possible D gene (5 bases). This CDR3 has 14 residues. Trimming shortened V by 6 bases and J by 8 bases, and 16 bases separated the two germline ends. This CDR3 is CASRSGTPYEKLFF. In DNA form, the CDR3 reads TGTGCCAGCAGGTCCGGGACGCCCTACGAAAAACTGTTTTTT.

This clonotype has ten or more counts. The gene calls are TRBV6-6 and TRBJ1-6, with D possibly being TRBD1 (5 bases). Germline-derived CDR1 and CDR2 are MNHNY and SVGAGI (reference sequence). The CDR3 contains 15 residues. Trimming pared 2 bases from V and 10 bases from J, leaving 15 bases between. The DNA of the CDR3 is TGTGCCAGCAGTTACGGGGGGACGGATGTCTCACCCCTCCACTTT. It specifies CASSYGGTDVSPLHF.

The CDR3 loop reads CASRGDGRLNYGYTF. DNA of the CDR3: TGTGCCAGCCGAGGGGACGGTCGACTTAACTATGGCTACACCTTC. The chain joins TRBV28 to TRBJ1-2; D may be TRBD1 (5 bases). This CDR3 region has 15 residues. V lost 8 bases, J lost 1 base, and 17 bases lay in between. The germline gives CDR1 MDHEN, CDR2 SYDVKM.

The chain employs TRBV24-1 and TRBJ1-4, with 7 bases fitting TRBD1. This CDR3 is built from 15 residues. The J segment lost 2 bases and the V segment lost 9 bases, leaving 8 bases of the junction unmatched. CDR1 and CDR2 from the germline V gene are KGHDR and SFDVKD. CDR3 nucleotides: TGTGCCACCTCGGGAGTGACAGGGACTAATGAAAAACTGTTTTTT. The encoded protein is CATSGVTGTNEKLFF.

The rearrangement links TRBV19 to TRBJ1-4; D unclear. Per germline, CDR1 LNHDA and CDR2 SQIVND (reference sequence). V was clipped by 5 bases and J by 2 bases, with 9 bases between them. CDR3 length equals 14 residues. Here the CDR3 DNA reads TGTGCCAGTAGTCCGAGAGCGACTAATGAAAAACTGTTTTTT. Its protein is CASSPRATNEKLFF.

This rearrangement joins TRBV20-1 to TRBJ2-5, with D perhaps TRBD1 (5 bases). Germline V gene lookup returns CDR1 DFQATT and CDR2 SNEGSKA (reference sequence). This CDR3 region has 15 residues. The V and J ends lost 6 bases and 1 base respectively, with 18 bases between them. The CDR3 sequence is CSAKRPQGIQETQYF. The CDR3 DNA is TGCAGTGCCAAAAGGCCCCAGGGAATCCAAGAGACCCAGTACTTC.

This chain links TRBV29-1 with TRBJ1-2; 9 bases fit TRBD1. After removal of 1 base from V and 5 bases from J, the junction contained 5 bases not matched to a gene. Per the germline V gene, CDR1 is SQVTM and CDR2 is ANQGSEA. The CDR3 extends over 14 amino acids. The chain's CDR3 is CSVEGDRDRYGYTF. As DNA, the CDR3 is TGCAGCGTTGAAGGGGACAGGGACCGTTATGGCTACACCTTC.

To note about this clonotype: A much larger clone lies one base from this, so it may be a read error. The J gene is TRBJ2-5, the V gene TRBV28; D is perhaps TRBD2 (6 bases). The CDR3 extends over 16 amino acids. Germline CDR1 is MDHEN and CDR2 is SYDVKM. This CDR3 is CASTSSRGSLVQTKYF. The CDR3 DNA is TGTGCCAGCACATCCTCGCGGGGATCCCTCGTGCAGACCAAGTACTTC.

This clonotype was detected only a few times. The V gene is TRBV5-1, the J gene TRBJ1-1, with 9 bases aligning to TRBD1. The V and J ends lost 6 bases and 0 bases, in that order; junction bases with no gene match: 12. CDR1 is SGHRS and CDR2 is YFSETQ in the germline V gene. The CDR3 loop spans 17 amino acids. The CDR3 coding sequence is TGCGCCAGCACCACGGGGGACAGGGTACACATGAACACTGAAGCTTTCTTT. It codes for CASTTGDRVHMNTEAFF. Variable domain in full (rest from reference TRBV5-1 and TRBJ1-1): KAGVTQTPRYLIKTRGQQVTLSCSPISGHRSVSWYQQTPGQGLQFLFEYFSETQRNKGNFPGRFSGRQFSNSRSEMNVSTLELGDSALYLCASTTGDRVHMNTEAFFGQGTRLTVV.

This clonotype was detected a few times. The chain couples TRBV4-2 to TRBJ2-1, with 9 bases matching TRBD2. This CDR3 comprises 15 residues. The germline gives CDR1 LGHNA, CDR2 YNFKEQ. The trim removed 1 base at V and 7 bases at J, leaving 5 bases unmatched. Here the CDR3 reads CASSQVISGGNEQFF. The CDR3 DNA sequence: TGTGCCAGCAGCCAAGTGATTAGCGGGGGAAATGAGCAGTTCTTC.

The rearrangement links TRBV12-3 or TRBV12-4 to TRBJ2-3, with D possibly matching TRBD1 (6 bases). This CDR3 spans 14 amino acids. V lost 3 bases, J lost 2 bases, and 9 bases lay in between. CDR3: CASSLNRDTDTQYF. CDR3 DNA sequence: TGTGCCAGCAGTTTGAACAGGGACACAGATACGCAGTATTTT.

This CDR3 is CASSLDGQMNTEAFF. The CDR3 nucleotides read TGCGCCAGCAGCTTGGACGGACAGATGAACACTGAAGCTTTCTTT. The chain recombines TRBV5-1 with TRBJ1-1, with D possibly TRBD1 on 6 matching bases. This CDR3 is 15 amino acids long. V lost 0 bases to trimming and J lost 0 bases, with 9 bases between them. CDR1 SGHRS and CDR2 YFSETQ come from the germline V gene.

This clonotype was observed many times. V usage is TRBV20-1 and J usage is TRBJ2-3; TRBD1 matches 7 bases. Germline CDR1 DFQATT, CDR2 SNEGSKA (reference sequence). This CDR3 has 12 amino acids. V lost 3 bases and J lost 15; bases outside the gene matches: 12. The CDR3 protein is CSASSDRAFYYF. The CDR3 DNA reads TGCAGTGCTAGTAGCGACAGGGCTTTTTATTATTTT.

Concerning this clonotype itself: A much larger clone lies a single base off, so this may be a read error. The V call is TRBV24-1, the J call TRBJ1-1; weak D call: TRBD1 (6 bases). This CDR3 spans 14 amino acids. The germline V gene encodes CDR1 KGHDR and CDR2 SFDVKD. The V end was cut by 11 bases, the J end by 0 bases, with 15 bases between. The CDR3 sequence is CASGEGQLNTEAFF. The CDR3 nucleotides read TGTGCCAGCGGAGAAGGACAGCTGAACACTGAAGCTTTCTTT.

The chain employs TRBV7-2 and TRBJ1-2, with D hard to call. The CDR3 runs to 11 residues. The V gene's germline CDR1 is SGHTA and CDR2 FQGNSA. Trimming pared 1 base from V and 7 bases from J, leaving 4 bases between. The CDR3 sequence is CASSLVGGYTF. The CDR3 nucleotides are TGTGCCAGCAGCTTAGTCGGTGGCTACACCTTC.

The sample holds a few counts of this clonotype. The J gene is TRBJ1-5, the V gene TRBV12-3 or TRBV12-4, with D maybe TRBD1 (5 bases). Deletions cut 7 bases from V and 7 bases from J, with 17 bases between. The CDR3 is 14 residues long. The CDR3, as DNA: TGTGCCAGCACCCTGGGGGGGAATGGACAGCCCCAGCATTTT. Amino acid sequence: CASTLGGNGQPQHF.

In nucleotides, the CDR3 is TGCAGTGCTTCCGGGACTAGCGCGAACACCGGGGAGCTGTTTTTT. This codes for CSASGTSANTGELFF. The gene calls are TRBV20-1 and TRBJ2-2; the match to TRBD2 covers 10 bases. With 5 bases clipped from V and 0 bases from J, the junction kept 3 bases outside the gene matches. CDR3 length: 15 residues. The germline V gene encodes CDR1 DFQATT and CDR2 SNEGSKA (reference sequence).

J is TRBJ2-2 and V is TRBV29-1; D gene uncertain. Germline CDR1 and CDR2: SQVTM and ANQGSEA. The CDR3 is 13 amino acids. V was clipped by 4 bases and J by 4 bases, with 10 bases between them. The CDR3 here is CSVVGLGTGELFF. The DNA for the CDR3 is TGCAGCGTTGTAGGGTTAGGCACCGGGGAGCTGTTTTTT.

Note on this clonotype: A much larger clone lies one base from this, so it may be a read error. The chain couples TRBV20-1 to TRBJ1-5; D is ambiguous. The CDR3 is 13 amino acids. Germline V gives CDR1 DFQATT, CDR2 SNEGSKA (reference sequence). The CDR3 DNA follows: TGCAGTGCTAGAAGGGCCTACAATCAGACCCAGCATTTT. It specifies CSARRAYNQTQHF.

Comments on this clonotype: A single base separates this from a much larger clone, so it may be a read error. The chain recombines TRBV28 with TRBJ1-1, with TRBD1 as a possible D gene (5 bases). Per the germline V gene, CDR1 is MDHEN and CDR2 is SYDVKM. This CDR3 region has 15 residues. The CDR3 DNA reads TGTGCCGGCAGTACCGTCGACAGAATGAACACTGAAGCTTTCTTT. It is translated as CAGSTVDRMNTEAFF.

This clonotype was seen repeatedly, ten times or more. The genes are TRBV20-1 and TRBJ2-3; 10 bases line up with TRBD2. Germline CDR1 DFQATT, CDR2 SNEGSKA (reference sequence). J gave up 2 bases and V 6 bases, and 8 bases lay outside the gene matches. CDR3 length: 15 amino acids. CDR3 loop: CSAPGLAETTDTQYF. The CDR3 nucleotides are TGCAGTGCCCCCGGACTAGCGGAGACCACAGATACGCAGTATTTT.

This clonotype has ten or more counts. The V gene is TRBV6-1, the J gene TRBJ2-7; D is unclear. Germline CDR1 reads MNHNS; CDR2 reads SASEGT. Trimming removed 5 bases from V and 5 bases from J, with 10 bases in between. This CDR3 region has 12 residues. CDR3 coding DNA: TGTGCCAGCAGTACGGCGTGGGACGAGCAGTACGTC. Protein sequence: CASSTAWDEQYV.

Many counts were recorded for this clonotype. The chain joins TRBV6-6 to TRBJ2-7; D is uncertain. Germline CDR1 reads MNHNY; CDR2 reads SVGAGI (reference sequence). This CDR3 is built from 16 residues. V lost 2 bases and J 0 bases, leaving 14 bases between the germline ends. The CDR3 loop is CASSYPSRKGSYEQYV. The CDR3 DNA reads as TGTGCCAGCAGTTACCCCTCAAGGAAGGGCTCCTACGAGCAGTACGTC.

The genes are TRBV3-1 and TRBJ1-6; D perhaps matches TRBD1 (5 bases). The CDR3 totals 15 residues. Germline lookup yields CDR1 LGHDT and CDR2 YNNKEL (reference sequence). V was trimmed by 1 base and J by 11 bases, leaving 15 bases between them. CDR3 residues: CASSQADGGGTPLHF. CDR3 bases: TGTGCCAGCAGCCAAGCGGACGGTGGGGGGACACCCCTCCACTTT.

Only a few counts were recorded for this clonotype. The chain has TRBV7-9 and TRBJ2-1; TRBD2 agrees at 8 bases. Losses at the gene ends were 4 bases for V and 8 bases for J; bases not matched to a gene: 10. Looked up from germline, CDR1 is SEHNR and CDR2 is FQNEAQ (reference sequence). CDR3 length: 15 residues. The CDR3: CASSSQRGLGDEQFF. The CDR3 region has the DNA TGTGCCAGCAGCTCCCAGCGGGGGCTGGGGGATGAGCAGTTCTTC.

Only a few counts were recorded for this clonotype. This sequence joins TRBV14 and TRBJ1-5, with 7 bases fitting TRBD1. CDR3 size: 19 residues. CDR1 SGHDN and CDR2 FVKESK come from the germline V gene. V lost 1 base, J lost 4 bases, and 16 bases stayed unmatched. The CDR3 loop reads CASSQAKETGRGFNQPQHF. The CDR3, as DNA: TGTGCCAGCAGCCAAGCTAAGGAGACAGGGAGAGGGTTTAATCAGCCCCAGCATTTT.

CDR3 sequence reads: CASSQVQNKGGLGHEAFF. The CDR3 DNA is TGTGCCAGCAGCCAAGTTCAGAATAAAGGGGGTCTGGGCCATGAAGCTTTCTTT. The chain combines TRBV3-1 with TRBJ1-1; perhaps TRBD1 as D (6 bases). The CDR3 runs 18 residues. Trimming removed 1 base from V and 7 bases from J, with 25 bases in between. Germline CDR1 LGHDT, CDR2 YNNKEL (reference sequence).

This clonotype was counted many times. The rearrangement uses TRBV6-4 and TRBJ1-1; D is undetermined. Germline values: CDR1 MRHNA, CDR2 SNTAGT. V dropped 4 bases and J dropped 3 bases, with 9 bases sitting between them. The CDR3 has 13 residues. For the CDR3, the DNA is TGTGCCAGCAGTGCCCGGAGGGACACTGAAGCTTTCTTT. It specifies CASSARRDTEAFF.

This clonotype was seen many times. The J gene is TRBJ2-3, the V gene TRBV6-1; D possibly corresponds to TRBD2 (5 bases). This CDR3 has 12 amino acids. Germline CDR1 and CDR2: MNHNS and SASEGT. V dropped 6 bases and J dropped 1 base, with 5 bases sitting between them. CDR3 amino acids: CASSGGTDTQYF. For the CDR3, the DNA is TGTGCCAGCAGCGGGGGCACAGATACGCAGTATTTT.

This clonotype was detected many times. This sequence joins TRBV20-1 and TRBJ2-5, with 10 nucleotides matching TRBD2. The V segment lost 6 bases and the J segment 2 bases; nucleotides outside the gene matches: 9. CDR1 DFQATT and CDR2 SNEGSKA come from the germline V gene (reference sequence). CDR3 length: 15 residues. DNA for the CDR3: TGCAGTGCAGAGCGGGGGGGCCCGCTGCAAGAGACCCAGTACTTC. Its protein product is CSAERGGPLQETQYF.

The J gene is TRBJ2-2, the V gene TRBV5-4; possibly TRBD2 for D (5 bases). V dropped 0 bases and J dropped 6 bases, with 6 bases sitting between them. Germline CDR1 SGHNT, CDR2 YYREEE (reference sequence). This CDR3 is built from 13 residues. For the CDR3, the DNA is TGTGCCAGCAGCTTGGACGGGGCCGGGGAGCTGTTTTTT. Encoded protein: CASSLDGAGELFF.